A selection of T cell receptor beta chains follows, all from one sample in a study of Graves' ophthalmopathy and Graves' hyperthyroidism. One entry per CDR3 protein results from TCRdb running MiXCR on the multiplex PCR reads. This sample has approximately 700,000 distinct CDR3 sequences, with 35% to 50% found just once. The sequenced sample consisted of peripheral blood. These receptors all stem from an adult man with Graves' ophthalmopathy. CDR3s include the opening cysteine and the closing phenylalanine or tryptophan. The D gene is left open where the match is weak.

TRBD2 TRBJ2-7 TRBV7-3 CASTPSGLAGSSYEQYF
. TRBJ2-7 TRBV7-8 CASTPLGSSYEQYF
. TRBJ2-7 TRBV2 CASSYGARSSYEQYF
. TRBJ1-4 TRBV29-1 CSVRRDEEKLFF
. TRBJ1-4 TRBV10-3 CAISPPQGKLFF
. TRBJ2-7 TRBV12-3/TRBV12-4 CASSTSWTSYEQYF
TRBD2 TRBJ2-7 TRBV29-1 CSVEGLAGLYEQYF
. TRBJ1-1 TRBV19 CASSMDRSTEAFF
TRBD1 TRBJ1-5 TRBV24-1 CATSDPGGASNQPQHF
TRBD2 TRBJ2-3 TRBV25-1 CASTLVAGGKTDTQYF